This T cell receptor beta chain is drawn from a study of cytomegalovirus exposure and HLA in healthy donors (dated by TCRdb to about 2017). With regard to the full study: An earlier analysis of some 500 of the donors reported about 290 Gb of sequence data and 117 million unique TCR beta sequences from 190 million or so T cells. Roughly 300 gigabases of sequencing data and approximately 85 million unique TCR sequences were included in an early release covering roughly 600 HLA-typed donors. Of the approximately 400 genotyped donors, 65% to 90% fell in the genetic ancestry cluster associated with self-reported Caucasian donors. The study aimed to test whether signatures of past pathogen exposure could be identified by cataloging public T cell receptors. The study profiled the T cell repertoires of about 640 subjects by immunosequencing and related them to cytomegalovirus serostatus. In addition to the first cohort of 666 subjects, a separate validation cohort of approximately 110 different subjects was used. To predict cytomegalovirus infection status, the study combined high-throughput TCR immunosequencing, statistical association of individual TCRs with disease status, and machine learning. In a later analysis, previously published TCR beta repertoires from roughly 710 donors were re-analyzed and high-resolution HLA genotyping was added so that TCR occurrence patterns could be studied. Rather than drawing on any new phenotypic data, the later analysis identified candidate immune exposures from TCR beta sequences and the way those sequences occurred across donors. To decide whether each TCR beta V gene segment behaved as functional or pseudogenic, an earlier analysis of over 500 of the donors relied on high-throughput TCR beta sequencing. Donor age, sex, ethnicity and CMV serostatus were compiled alongside the repertoire data. A later genetic analysis took genome-wide SNP genotypes for about 60% of the roughly 670 donors and used that subset as a discovery cohort. Every repertoire in the discovery cohort had been generated on one and the same sequencing platform. HLA typing included class I and class II loci at four-digit resolution. The number of typed donors differed by locus: about 620-640 for A, B, C, DRB1 and DQB1; approximately 520 for DQA1; fewer than 610 for DPA1; and some 450 for DPB1. Because of strong linkage in the cohort, roughly five DR-DQ haplotypes were treated as single units for association and clustering. Among 300 to 450 genotyped donors of the cohort, an average of approximately 230,000 unique TCR beta nucleotide sequences were sequenced per donor, roughly 20% of them non-productive.

From a lookup of the germline V gene (reference sequence), CDR1 and CDR2 are SGHAT and FQDESV. The CDR3 measures 17 amino acids from cysteine to phenylalanine. Here the CDR3 DNA is all that survives: 51 bases in frame from base 1. The cohort comprised some 680 healthy bone marrow donors. All cohort members were sampled while nominally healthy, although unrecorded immune exposures were likely present. The donor was CMV seropositive and was included in the group of 289 seropositive cohort members. A peripheral blood sample was provided by each donor, and peripheral blood mononuclear cells were used for TCR beta sequencing. Genomic DNA extraction from the blood cell samples was performed with the Qiagen DNeasy Blood Extraction Kit. What the authors observed across the whole study: In this cohort, only TCR beta chains were sequenced, and detectable features were limited by the absence of alpha or paired-chain data. A later analysis found that TCR association rates varied across HLA loci, with DRB1 alleles showing the most associated TCRs and HLA-C alleles the fewest. Most TCR sequences were seen in very few donors, while some public TCRs were found in many individuals. In an earlier analysis of some 540 of the donors, most TCR beta V segments appeared in productive rearrangements about 87% or about 30% of the time, broadly matching IMGT annotations. Sequencing depth was assumed to be roughly uniform across donors in the presence/absence analyses, though that assumption may not hold. The authors suggested that the approach could potentially be extended to other disease states and immunological phenotypes. V-gene and J-gene trimming of TCR beta chains was associated with a missense DCLRE1C variant in a later genetic analysis, and the association was replicated in an independent cohort. When HLA alleles, especially DR and DQ, strongly co-occurred, TCR associations were difficult to assign to individual alleles. Because some donors lacked HLA typing at each locus, the association tests relied only on the typed subset. Several of the top co-occurrence clusters appeared to be linked to parvovirus B19, influenza, CMV and Epstein-Barr virus, according to a later analysis. A later analysis associated 16,951 TCR beta sequences with specific HLA alleles at a false discovery rate of 0.05. Some IMGT-functional V segments, including TRBV6-2 and TRBV6-3, could not be told apart with the 87-base-pair reads, so those segments were excluded. Because counts were too low, approximately 18 rarely observed V segments, including chromosome 9 orphons, were excluded from the earlier analysis of 587 of the donors. For the cohort, immune exposure information was limited to CMV serostatus. Correlated functional status among segregating V segments might be attributable to linkage disequilibrium, but an unknown experimental factor could not be ruled out. In a later analysis, HLA-associated TCR beta chains were found to be more clonally expanded and to have lower generation probabilities than equally common non-associated chains. A further reported finding was that TCR beta sequences accurately predicted the HLA-A and HLA-B alleles for most subjects in the first cohort. Most CMV-associated TCR beta chains appeared to be HLA-restricted in a later analysis, and the HLA associations seemed to be driven largely by CMV exposure. A group of highly shared sequence variants was considered likely to be a technical artifact of the sequencing pipeline. In both the original and validation cohorts, the classifier was reported to diagnose cytomegalovirus status with high specificity and sensitivity. The study listed 150 to 200 TCR beta chains as associated with cytomegalovirus. Compared with the approximately 700-donor mean, donors in an Asian-associated ancestry cluster had fewer N-insertions in productive TCRs, according to a later genetic analysis. Three of the identified cytomegalovirus-associated TCR beta chains were confirmed in vitro to be specific for cytomegalovirus antigens.

Comments on this clone: This clone's antigen is unknown. Per-nucleotide qualities are absent, and no much larger clonotype sits a single base away.

Library preparation used the immunoSEQ multiplex PCR assay. For the multiplex PCR, a mixture combining 60 forward primers for TCR Vbeta segments and 13 reverse primers for TCR Jbeta segments was used. A multiplex PCR assay on genomic DNA amplified the CDR3 region of rearranged TCR beta genes. The amplified TCR beta libraries were sequenced on the Illumina HiSeq System as 87-base-pair reads. The published analysis was carried out like this. A later analysis tallied tens of millions of unique TCR beta chains across the 666 repertoires, and around 9.9 million of those chains were shared by two or more donors. To remove PCR and sequencing errors, raw reads were error-corrected and collapsed into unique sequences using a nearest-neighbor algorithm that merged closely related sequences. To assign V, D and J gene segments, CDR3 sequences were aligned to IMGT reference sequences. For a sequence to be retained, a match of at least six nucleotides to both a V gene segment and a J gene segment was required. A rearrangement was called productive if the CDR3 had no stop codons and remained in frame with V and J, and every other rearrangement was called non-productive. Following IMGT convention, CDR3 was defined as the stretch from the second conserved V-encoded cysteine to the conserved J-encoded phenylalanine. The earlier analysis of about 590 of the donors excluded sequences that lacked an unambiguous match to a single V gene segment. An earlier analysis of several hundred of the donors called V segments functional above 56.7% productive rearrangements and segregating when the between-donor standard deviation exceeded 5%. A statistical classification framework was built to diagnose cytomegalovirus status from the catalog of TCR beta chain sequences. In a later analysis, TCR nucleotide sequences were compared against IMGT/GENE-DB human TR gene sequences so that V and J genes could be assigned. The TCRdist pipeline was used in a later analysis to assign CDR3 sequences and most-parsimonious VDJ recombination scenarios. In a later analysis, each TCR beta chain was defined by its CDR3 amino acid sequence together with its V-gene family, and reads without a unique V-gene family were excluded. A later analysis removed 600 or so highly shared, low-generation-probability nucleotide sequences to deal with suspected cross-contamination and a sequencing artifact. For each public chain, a later analysis derived a clonal expansion index from normalized ranks of inferred template counts within each repertoire. A later analysis computed generation probabilities with a VDJ recombination model fitted to out-of-frame rearrangements, and checked the results against IGoR. In a later analysis, hypergeometric tests were used to score TCR-TCR, TCR-HLA and TCR-CMV co-occurrence, with a repertoire-size bias correction applied to TCR pairs. False discovery rates were estimated in a later analysis by permuting HLA or CMV assignments 20 times. A later analysis grouped co-occurring TCRs with DBSCAN, adding TCRdist sequence similarity when clustering within HLA-allele-positive subsets. For co-occurrence clustering, repertoires with fewer than 30,000 or more than 120,000 public chains were excluded, along with roughly 5 repertoires with anomalous nucleotide sharing. This is the immuneACCESS table as TCRdb keeps it, with only in-frame sequences that have V and J called. A part of the clones is gone; compared with another copy, unresolved V genes explain less than half, and the rest is unexplained. The V and J calls and the clone size are those of that table, but D and trimming were determined from the DNA. This sample lists over 110,000 clones; 82% were detected once. The ten largest clones capture 9% to 10% of the sample.

Sample: PBMCs. Here the chain combines TRBV11-1 and TRBJ2-5, and perhaps TRBD1 as D gene, on 6 matching bases. The J call may be mistaken, given a closer DNA end match to TRBJ2-7. This TCR was sampled from a woman aged 60 to 75 in good health and CMV-seropositive. The nucleotide sequence reads as follows: TGTGCCAGCAGCTCGACACAGGACAGTTACCCGACCTACGAGCAGTACTTC. Protein translation: CASSSTQDSYPTYEQYF.